These 2 T cell receptor beta chains were all obtained from the same sample, sequenced in a study of regulatory T cells in long-lasting Graves disease (dated by TCRdb to 2020 to 2023). The protocol used for the library was multiplex PCR. The sequencer listed for this sample is Illumina HiSeq 4000. iRepertoire HTBI primers and Arm-PCR amplification of CDR3 regions were used to construct TCR beta libraries. The public reads were reprocessed in TCRdb via fastp at Q25 and MiXCR, keeping in-frame beta chains. One record per CDR3 amino acid sequence lists the most common genes and DNA. This sample lists 560,000 or so distinct CDR3 sequences; roughly 16% were detected once. The ten top clones hold around 12% of the sample. Per the publication, the time point label means: newly diagnosed GD, antithyroid drugs for less than 3 months. RNA was extracted from PBMCs in TRIzol for both TCR sequencing and RNA sequencing.

This sample was shared with a second study, whose subject was T cells in Graves' hyperthyroidism and ophthalmopathy.

The sample here was peripheral blood mononuclear cells (PBMCs), taken at new diagnosis, from a patient treated with antithyroid drugs. Every receptor here comes from a man aged 18 to 30 with Graves disease. Donor details come from another sample of the same person, matched by shared clones.

The sample holds many counts of this clonotype. The chain couples TRBV28 to TRBJ2-3; 8 bases fit TRBD2. With 3 bases clipped from V and 4 bases from J, the junction kept 18 bases outside the gene matches. The germline V gene encodes CDR1 MDHEN and CDR2 SYDVKM. The CDR3 is made up of 19 amino acids. The CDR3 DNA follows: TGTGCCAGCAGTTTCGACCCTCCATCCAGCGGGAGATTCGCAGATACGCAGTATTTT. It encodes CASSFDPPSSGRFADTQYF.

This clonotype was observed many times. The CDR3 here is CASSLEELNGRAATDTQYF. The DNA for the CDR3 is TGTGCCAGCAGCTTAGAGGAGTTGAACGGGAGGGCCGCCACAGATACGCAGTATTTT. The chain carries TRBV7-2 and TRBJ2-3; 8 nucleotides align to TRBD2. The CDR3 covers 19 residues. CDR1 and CDR2 (germline): SGHTA, FQGNSA. V shed 1 base and J 2 bases; nucleotides not matched to a gene: 14. Combining the CDR3 with reference TRBV7-2 and TRBJ2-3 gives the whole variable domain GAGVSQSPSNKVTEKGKDVELRCDPISGHTALYWYRQSLGQGLEFLIYFQGNSAPDKSGLPSDRFSAERTGGSVSTLTIQRTQQEDSAVYLCASSLEELNGRAATDTQYFGPGTRLTVL.